One and the same sample provided the 5 T cell receptor beta chains below, sequenced in a study of HIV-infected patients and healthy controls. All unsorted peripheral T cells were captured because whole blood was used without fractionation. Alpha and beta constant-region primers primed reverse transcription of around 550 ng RNA. Using multiplexing indices, alpha and beta chain libraries were generated apart by chain-specific third strand synthesis. One entry per CDR3 protein, called by TCRdb with MiXCR from the 5' RACE reads. The sample contains under 25,000 distinct CDR3 sequences, almost 9% of which appear only once. The sequenced material came from blood. These TCRs come from an adult in good health.

This clonotype has just a few counts. The chain links TRBV4-2 to TRBJ2-1; 9 positions agree with TRBD2. The germline V gene encodes CDR1 LGHNA and CDR2 YNFKEQ. J lost 6 bases, V lost 0 bases, and 12 bases had no gene match. The CDR3 covers 18 residues. The CDR3 loop is CASSQDSASGERGNEQFF. As DNA, the CDR3 is TGTGCCAGCAGCCAAGATTCGGCTAGCGGGGAAAGGGGCAATGAGCAGTTCTTC.

This clonotype was detected many times. The chain couples TRBV6-2 or TRBV6-3 to TRBJ2-6; possible D gene TRBD2, 6 bases. Germline V gene sequence: CDR1 MNHEY, CDR2 SVGEGT. Trimming removed 0 bases from V and 0 bases from J, with 27 bases in between. This CDR3 has 23 residues. The CDR3 here is CASSYSSPGVGNHRYSGANVLTF. Written as DNA, the CDR3 is TGTGCCAGCAGTTACTCGTCGCCGGGAGTAGGAAACCATCGCTACTCTGGGGCCAACGTCCTGACTTTC.

The rearrangement uses TRBV13 and TRBJ2-3; D remains ambiguous. Germline CDR1 and CDR2: PRHDT and FYEKMQ (reference sequence). Trimming cost V 5 bases and J 6 bases, with 12 bases left between them. The CDR3 contains 13 residues. The CDR3 reads CASSLEGSDTQYF. The CDR3 nucleotides are TGTGCCAGCAGCCTGGAAGGGTCCGATACGCAGTATTTT.

In its sample, this clonotype was seen many times. The V call is TRBV4-2, the J call TRBJ2-7, with TRBD1 identical over 7 bases. The germline V gene encodes CDR1 LGHNA and CDR2 YNFKEQ. Trimming removed 1 base from V and 4 bases from J; junction bases left unmatched: 10. CDR3 length equals 16 residues. The CDR3 nucleotides are TGTGCCAGCAGCCAAGCGTCAGGGGGTACGGAGTACGAGCAGTACTTC. This encodes CASSQASGGTEYEQYF.

By its share, this clonotype is medium-sized. The chain couples TRBV6-1 to TRBJ2-3; D is unclear. With 1 base removed from V and 1 base from J, the gap between germline ends came to 0 bases. The CDR3 consists of 12 residues. Germline V gene data show CDR1 as MNHNS and CDR2 as SASEGT. The CDR3 DNA sequence: TGTGCCAGCAGTGAAGGCACAGATACGCAGTATTTT. This encodes CASSEGTDTQYF.